The clone carrying this T cell receptor (beta chain) showed up just a few times. Its target is unknown. These data originate in a study of T cell repertoires in cytomegalovirus infection. Study-wide points: CMV-specific TCR beta clonotypes restricted by HLA-C were the ones dominating the ex vivo response.

TCRdb recomputed calls from the reads with MiXCR, one row per CDR3 protein. The sample has 55,000 to 70,000 distinct CDR3 sequences, under 25% seen once. Input material: PBMCs, sequenced either directly or after in vitro stimulation (not recorded which). This clonotype originated in a human donor in good health (CMV status not recorded). Some clones in this sample may be carry-over from other donors' samples.

The CDR3 nucleotides read TGCAGTGCTAGGTCCTTTAGCGGGAGGGCCGGAGAGACCCAGTACTTC. Its translation: CSARSFSGRAGETQYF. This rearrangement joins TRBV20-1 to TRBJ2-5; 11 nucleotides line up with TRBD2. V lost 3 bases to trimming and J lost 4 bases; unmatched junction nucleotides: 10. The CDR3 totals 16 residues. Per germline, CDR1 DFQATT and CDR2 SNEGSKA (reference sequence).